This TCR beta chain was profiled in a study of blood T cell repertoires in COVID-19 (dated by TCRdb to 2020 to 2021). Background on the whole study: Samples from collaborators originated in the United States, Italy and Spain and spanned both the acute and convalescent phases of COVID-19. The prospective study material was composed of cDNA or gDNA derived from T cells, B-cell-depleted T cells, or PBMCs. Deeply sampled blood TCRbeta repertoires from subjects exposed to, actively infected with, or recovered from COVID-19 were included in the dataset. A freely available public database, intended as a resource for researchers studying the immune response to SARS-CoV-2, is where the repertoires were released. Samples came from the ongoing ImmuneRACE study (first 160 participants) plus 1,254 subjects from 6 global collaborators. Nearly every sample came with metadata listing a de-identified subject ID, COVID-19 status, age in years and sex. Where available, HLA class I and class II types were obtained from metadata supplied by the sample provider rather than from assay-based typing. Overall results and qualifications from the work: The quantity of clinical and demographic metadata differed by source and by participant and was supplied without curation.

The V and J ends are trimmed by 0 bases and 0 bases, leaving 9 bases between them. Including cysteine and phenylalanine, the CDR3 has 16 amino acids. Only CDR3 DNA is held: 48 bases, read in frame from base 1. CDR1 and CDR2, per the germline V gene (reference sequence), are MNHEY and SMNVEV. As for this clone: Its antigen is not yet known. The input lacks base qualities; no much larger clone sits a single base away.

Each collaborating institution followed its own protocols to collect whole blood in K2EDTA tubes. For TCRbeta analysis, collaborators shipped samples as frozen whole blood, isolated PBMCs, or DNA extracted from either of those sample types. The immunoSEQ Assay, a bias-controlled multiplex PCR, was used to amplify TCRbeta CDR3 regions from genomic DNA. Concerning the study's data processing: The number of nucleated cells in each sample was estimated from the amplification of reference gene primers within the assay. To quantify the absolute abundance of each unique TCRbeta CDR3 rearrangement, sequence reads were collapsed and filtered. For each sample, productive Simpson clonality was calculated by taking the square root of Simpson's diversity index across productive rearrangements. Drawn from immuneACCESS, this table holds only the in-frame rearrangements with V and J called that TCRdb kept. Clones are partly lost; checked studies trace under half to an unresolved V gene and leave the rest unexplained. V and J calls and clone size are as listed in that table; D and trimming were resolved from the DNA. Within this sample are about 140,000 clones, with approximately 88% of them counted one time only. The top ten clones comprise 1.7% of the sample.

The sample consisted of peripheral blood. The sequence was obtained from a woman between 45 and 60 years old with acute or convalescent COVID-19. The sequence is built from TRBV27 and TRBJ2-1; the D gene remains uncertain. The nucleotides read TGTGCCAGCAGTTTATCGCACAGTAGCTCCTACAATGAGCAGTTCTTC. Its product reads: CASSLSHSSSYNEQFF.